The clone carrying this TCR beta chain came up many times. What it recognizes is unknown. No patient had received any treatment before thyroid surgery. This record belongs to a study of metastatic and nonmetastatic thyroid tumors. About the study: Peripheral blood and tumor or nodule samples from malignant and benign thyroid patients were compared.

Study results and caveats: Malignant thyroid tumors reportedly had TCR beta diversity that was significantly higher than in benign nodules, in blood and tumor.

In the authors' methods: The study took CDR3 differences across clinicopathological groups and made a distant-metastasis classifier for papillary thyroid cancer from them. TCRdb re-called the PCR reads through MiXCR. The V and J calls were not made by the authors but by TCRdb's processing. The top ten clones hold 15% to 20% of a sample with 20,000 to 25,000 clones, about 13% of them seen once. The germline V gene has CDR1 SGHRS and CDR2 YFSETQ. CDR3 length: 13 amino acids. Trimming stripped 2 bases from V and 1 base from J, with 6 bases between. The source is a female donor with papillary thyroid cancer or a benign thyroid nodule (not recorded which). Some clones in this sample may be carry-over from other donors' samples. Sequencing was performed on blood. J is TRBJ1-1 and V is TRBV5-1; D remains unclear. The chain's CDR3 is CASSFRGNTEAFF. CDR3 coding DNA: TGCGCCAGCAGCTTTCGGGGGAACACTGAAGCTTTCTTT.